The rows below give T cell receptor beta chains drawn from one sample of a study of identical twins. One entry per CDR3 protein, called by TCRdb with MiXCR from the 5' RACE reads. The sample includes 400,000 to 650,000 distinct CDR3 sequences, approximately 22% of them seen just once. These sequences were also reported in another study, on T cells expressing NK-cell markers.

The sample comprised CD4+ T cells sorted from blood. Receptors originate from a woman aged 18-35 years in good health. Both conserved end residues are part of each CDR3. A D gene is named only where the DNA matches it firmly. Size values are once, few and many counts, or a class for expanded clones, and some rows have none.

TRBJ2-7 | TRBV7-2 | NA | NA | TGTGCCAGCAGTCTCTGGGCTCTAAGCTACGAGCAGTACTTC | CASSLWALSYEQYF
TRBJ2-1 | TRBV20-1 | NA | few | TGCAGTGCTTCTAGCTTCAACAATGAGCAGTTCTTC | CSASSFNNEQFF
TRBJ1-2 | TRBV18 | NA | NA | TGTGCCAGCTCACCACAAACGACCCTCTATGGCTACACCTTC | CASSPQTTLYGYTF
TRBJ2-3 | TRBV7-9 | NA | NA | TGTGCCAGCAGCCCCGGTCACCGACCTACATCTTTT | CASSPGHRPTSF
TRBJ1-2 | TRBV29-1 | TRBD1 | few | TGCAGCGTTATGGACCGGGACAGGGGCTCCCTAAACTATGGCTACACCTTC | CSVMDRDRGSLNYGYTF
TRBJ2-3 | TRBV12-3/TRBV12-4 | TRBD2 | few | TGTGCCAGCAGTTTAGTTAGGACTAGCGGGACAGATACGCAGTATTTT | CASSLVRTSGTDTQYF
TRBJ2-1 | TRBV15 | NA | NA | TGTGCCACCAGCAGAGATTGGGCGGCCGCGGAGCAGTTCTTC | CATSRDWAAAEQFF
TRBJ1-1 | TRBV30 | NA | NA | TGTGCCTGGCGATGGCAGAGGAACACTGAAGCTTTCTTT | CAWRWQRNTEAFF
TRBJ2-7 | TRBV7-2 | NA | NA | TGTGCCAGCAGATCGGGGCTAGGGGGCTACGAGCAGTACTTC | CASRSGLGGYEQYF
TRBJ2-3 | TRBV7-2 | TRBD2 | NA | TGTGCCAGCAGCTTAGGGGGTAGCGGGAGGGCAGATACGCAGTATTTT | CASSLGGSGRADTQYF
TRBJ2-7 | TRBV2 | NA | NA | TGTGCCAGCCTCCAGGCGTCATACGAGCAGTACTTC | CASLQASYEQYF
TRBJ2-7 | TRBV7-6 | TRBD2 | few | TGTGCCAGCAGCTTCGGGAGCGGGAGAAGAGTAAAAACCGAGCAGTACTTC | CASSFGSGRRVKTEQYF
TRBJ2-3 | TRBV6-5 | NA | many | TGTGCCAGCAGTTACCGTGGTAGCGCGAGCACAGATACGCAGTATTTT | CASSYRGSASTDTQYF
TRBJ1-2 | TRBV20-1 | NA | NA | TGCAGTGCTTCACAGGGAAATGGCTACACCTTC | CSASQGNGYTF
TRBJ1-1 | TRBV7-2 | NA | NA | TGTGCCAGCAGCTTAGCGATAGGGCTGTACACTGAAGCTTTCTTT | CASSLAIGLYTEAFF
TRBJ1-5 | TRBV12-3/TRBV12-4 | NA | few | TGTGCCAGCAGCCGTAGGGTGAATCAGCCCCAGCATTTT | CASSRRVNQPQHF
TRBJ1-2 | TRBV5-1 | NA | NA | TGCGCCAGCAGCTTGGCCGCCGGGCGGGAGCGTGAGAACTTC | CASSLAAGRERENF
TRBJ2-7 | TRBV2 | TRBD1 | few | TGTGCCAGCCAAGGGGGACAGGGGATTTACGAGCAGTACTTC | CASQGGQGIYEQYF
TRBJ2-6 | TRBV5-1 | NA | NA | TGCGCCAGCAGCAGCCTTACAGGGCCCGGGGCCAACGTCCTGACTTTC | CASSSLTGPGANVLTF
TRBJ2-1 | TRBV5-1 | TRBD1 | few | TGCGCCAGCAGCCCCGGACAGGAATACAATGAGCAGTTCTTC | CASSPGQEYNEQFF
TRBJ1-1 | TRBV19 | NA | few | TGTGCCAGTAGTATGATGGCGAACACTGAAGCTTTCTTT | CASSMMANTEAFF
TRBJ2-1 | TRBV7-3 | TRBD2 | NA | TGTGCCAGCAGCTTAAGCTCTAGCGGGGCATACAATGAGCAGTTCTTC | CASSLSSSGAYNEQFF